This TCR beta chain was sequenced in a study of cytomegalovirus exposure and HLA in healthy donors. The PCR contained 60 Vbeta and 13 Jbeta primers. Profiled with immunoSEQ multiplex PCR; TCRdb holds only in-frame clones, not every one. This sample has under 200,000 clones, with roughly 77% found just once. The sequenced sample was PBMCs. This TCR came from a woman between 40 and 55 years old in good health and CMV-seropositive.

The CDR3: CASKQRGYNNEQFF. In nucleotides, the CDR3 is TGTGCCAGCAAGCAGCGGGGGTATAACAATGAGCAGTTCTTC. This chain uses TRBV27 with TRBJ2-1, with TRBD2 identical over 8 bases. The length of the CDR3 is 14 residues. Germline CDR1 and CDR2: MNHEY and SMNVEV (reference sequence). Losses at the gene ends were 7 bases for V and 5 bases for J; bases not matched to a gene: 7.